The 15 T cell receptor beta chains below were found in one sample sequenced in a study of Graves' ophthalmopathy and Graves' hyperthyroidism. CDR3 regions of TCR beta were amplified from RNA transcripts. First-round RT-PCR employed HTBI primers, with a second-round multiplex PCR after it. TCRdb redid the calling of the multiplex PCR reads with MiXCR, one entry per CDR3 protein. The data show 400,000 to 450,000 distinct CDR3 sequences, around 21% seen once. The sample consisted of peripheral blood. The receptors here all came from a woman aged 18-29 years with stable Graves' hyperthyroidism.

This clonotype was recorded many times. The chain employs TRBV12-3 or TRBV12-4 and TRBJ2-7; 16 bases line up with TRBD2. The V segment lost 6 bases and the J segment 6 bases; nucleotides outside the gene matches: 8. The CDR3 loop spans 16 amino acids. The CDR3 loop reads CASSRGLAGGPGEQYF. The CDR3 nucleotides are TGTGCCAGCAGCAGGGGACTAGCGGGAGGGCCCGGCGAGCAGTACTTC.

A remark on this clonotype: A junction boundary mismatches the germline segment, possibly from a read error. The chain carries TRBV6-5 and TRBJ2-7; D tentatively reads TRBD1 or TRBD2 (5 bases each). The CDR3 runs to 14 residues. Germline CDR1 reads MNHEY; CDR2 reads SVGAGI. CDR3 nucleotides: TGTCCCAGCAGTTACTCCGGGGACCGGGGCGAGCAGTACTTC. Its protein product is CPSSYSGDRGEQYF.

This clonotype came up many times. The chain carries TRBV29-1 and TRBJ2-7; 7 bases map to TRBD1. With 5 bases clipped from V and 2 bases from J, the junction kept 3 bases outside the gene matches. The CDR3 has 12 residues. Germline values: CDR1 SQVTM, CDR2 ANQGSEA. The CDR3 loop reads CSVRDSPYEQYF. The CDR3 coding sequence is TGCAGCGTTAGGGACAGCCCCTACGAGCAGTACTTC.

As regards this clonotype: The junction and the germline gene differ at one end; a read error may be behind it. CDR3 loop: CASSFPRLTSNQPQHF. CDR3 coding DNA: TGTGCCAGCAGTTTTCCTAGATTGACTAGCAATCAGCCTCAGCATTTT. The chain employs TRBV27 and TRBJ1-5; no clear D gene. The germline V gene has CDR1 MNHEY and CDR2 SMNVEV (reference sequence). The CDR3 spans 16 residues.

This chain links TRBV3-1 with TRBJ2-5; D is perhaps TRBD2 (6 bases). The CDR3 has 15 residues. V shed 0 bases and J shed 5 bases, with 13 bases lying between them. From germline, CDR1 is LGHDT and CDR2 YNNKEL (reference sequence). The CDR3 protein is CASSQDRLGMETQYF. The CDR3 nucleotides read TGTGCCAGCAGCCAAGACCGACTAGGGATGGAGACCCAGTACTTC.

J is TRBJ2-7 and V is TRBV2, with D possibly TRBD2 on 5 matching bases. Germline V gene data show CDR1 as SNHLY and CDR2 as FYNNEI. The germline V and J ends were trimmed by 7 bases and 3 bases, with 16 bases remaining between them. This CDR3 spans 14 amino acids. CDR3 protein: CASKGGGRYYEQYF. The CDR3 nucleotides are TGTGCCAGCAAGGGCGGAGGTCGGTACTACGAGCAGTACTTC.

This clonotype was seen repeatedly, ten times or more. The CDR3 DNA reads as TGTGCCAGCAGTTCGGGGGTCAGGGGAGATGGCTACACCTTC. Protein sequence: CASSSGVRGDGYTF. The rearrangement uses TRBV5-6 and TRBJ1-2, with D tentatively TRBD1 (6 bases). Germline V CDR1 and CDR2: SGHDT, YYEEEE. The CDR3 runs 14 residues. Trimming removed 5 bases at V and 6 bases at J, with 17 bases between.

This clonotype was counted at least ten times. The chain carries TRBV12-3 or TRBV12-4 and TRBJ1-1; D call uncertain. The CDR3 has 14 residues. With 1 base removed from V and 6 bases from J, the gap between germline ends came to 12 bases. The CDR3 DNA is TGTGCCAGCAGTTTAGGATCCGGGGTTGCTGAAGCTTTCTTT. Translation: CASSLGSGVAEAFF.

As DNA, the CDR3 is TGTGCCAGCAGCCAACTCACGTCGGGGAACTATGGCTACACCTTC. It encodes CASSQLTSGNYGYTF. The V call is TRBV24-1, the J call TRBJ1-2, with unresolved D. The germline V and J ends were trimmed by 11 bases and 2 bases, with 20 bases remaining between them. The length of the CDR3 is 15 residues. Germline CDR1 and CDR2: KGHDR and SFDVKD.

This clonotype was seen at least ten times. The chain couples TRBV28 to TRBJ1-5; no reliable D call. CDR3 size: 16 residues. The germline V gene encodes CDR1 MDHEN and CDR2 SYDVKM. V was clipped by 1 base and J by 0 bases, with 10 bases between them. The CDR3 nucleotides are TGTGCCAGCAGTTTATATTTAGGTAATAGCAATCAGCCCCAGCATTTT. The encoded protein is CASSLYLGNSNQPQHF.

The genes are TRBV28 and TRBJ1-1, with D uncertain. Germline CDR1 and CDR2: MDHEN and SYDVKM. The CDR3 totals 17 residues. V dropped 6 bases and J dropped 0 bases, with 20 bases sitting between them. DNA for the CDR3: TGTGCCAGCAGCTTACACCGGCCCATTCTGGTGAACACTGAAGCTTTCTTT. Residues: CASSLHRPILVNTEAFF.

The chain links TRBV10-3 to TRBJ1-1; TRBD1 aligns across 8 bases. The CDR3 length is 12 residues. The germline V gene has CDR1 ENHRY and CDR2 SYGVKD. Trimming at V came to 4 bases and at J to 10 bases, leaving 5 bases not matched to a gene. The CDR3 sequence: CAISVGQGAAFF. CDR3 coding DNA: TGTGCCATCAGTGTAGGACAGGGTGCAGCTTTCTTT.

The table lists this clonotype with a few counts. V usage is TRBV19 and J usage is TRBJ2-2; TRBD2 aligns across 10 bases. Germline CDR1 is LNHDA and CDR2 is SQIVND (reference sequence). The CDR3 loop spans 16 amino acids. V dropped 4 bases and J dropped 1; count of bases not matched to a gene: 3. CDR3 loop: CASSTPSGRNTGELFF. The CDR3 nucleotides are TGTGCCAGTAGTACCCCTAGCGGGAGGAACACCGGGGAGCTGTTTTTT. The full variable domain, completed using reference TRBV19 and TRBJ2-2, is DGGITQSPKYLFRKEGQNVTLSCEQNLNHDAMYWYRQDPGQGLRLIYYSQIVNDFQKGDIAEGYSVSREKKESFPLTVTSAQKNPTAFYLCASSTPSGRNTGELFFGEGSRLTVL.

The table lists this clonotype with many counts. The rearrangement uses TRBV6-5 and TRBJ1-6; D is undetermined. The ends were cut back, 5 bases at V and 8 bases at J, with 25 bases in the middle. The CDR3 spans 18 residues. Germline V CDR1 and CDR2: MNHEY, SVGAGI. The CDR3 bases are TGTGCCAGCAGTCAGACGGGCCGACTACTGGCCCAGTATTCACCCCTCCACTTT. The encoded protein is CASSQTGRLLAQYSPLHF.

This clonotype was observed a handful of times. A much larger clone lies one base from this, so it may be a read error. The J gene is TRBJ2-5, the V gene TRBV6-2 or TRBV6-3; no firm D call. There are 13 residues in the CDR3. Germline values: CDR1 MNHEY, CDR2 SVGEGT. The CDR3: CASSSAVEETKYF. The CDR3 nucleotides read TGTGCCAGCAGTTCGGCGGTAGAAGAGACCAAGTACTTC.